Following are 7 T cell receptor beta chains from one sample sequenced in a study of T cell repertoires in cytomegalovirus infection. What these receptors recognize is not known. From the reads, TCRdb called clonotypes with MiXCR, one entry per CDR3 protein. The table shows 230,000 or so distinct CDR3 sequences, with approximately 38% occurring only once. The input for sequencing was CD8+ T cells from cultured PBMCs, taken from culture after CMV antigen stimulation. The receptor set was obtained from a human donor in good health (CMV status not recorded). Some clones in this sample may be carry-over from other donors' samples.

The J gene is TRBJ1-6, the V gene TRBV7-8; 11 bases map to TRBD1. This CDR3 comprises 19 residues. Germline CDR1 reads SGHVS; CDR2 reads FQNEAQ. With V trimmed by 1 base and J by 2 bases, 7 bases remained unmatched. This CDR3 reads CASSLGPDRGLTYNSPLHF. DNA for the CDR3: TGTGCCAGCAGCTTAGGGCCGGACAGGGGGCTCACCTATAATTCACCCCTCCACTTT. The complete variable domain, with remaining parts taken from reference TRBV7-8 and TRBJ1-6, reads GAGVSQSPRYKVAKRGQDVALRCDPISGHVSLFWYQQALGQGPEFLTYFQNEAQLDKSGLPSDRFFAERPEGSVSTLKIQRTQQEDSAVYLCASSLGPDRGLTYNSPLHFGNGTRLTVT.

In this sample, this clonotype turned up many times. This chain connects TRBV11-2 to TRBJ1-5; D not resolved. The V and J ends lost 5 bases and 7 bases respectively, with 15 bases between them. The CDR3 covers 14 residues. The V gene's germline CDR1 is SGHAT and CDR2 FQNNGV. The CDR3 here is CASSPDPKSQPQHF. The CDR3 DNA follows: TGTGCCAGCAGCCCCGACCCGAAGAGCCAGCCCCAGCATTTT. Full variable domain (remainder filled in from reference TRBV11-2 and TRBJ1-5): EAGVAQSPRYKIIEKRQSVAFWCNPISGHATLYWYQQILGQGPKLLIQFQNNGVVDDSQLPKDRFSAERLKGVDSTLKIQPAKLEDSAVYLCASSPDPKSQPQHFGDGTRLSIL.

The J gene is TRBJ2-1, the V gene TRBV6-2 or TRBV6-3; the D is unclear. Trimming left V 4 bases short and J 10 bases short, with 11 bases between. This CDR3 has 12 amino acids. Germline V gene lookup returns CDR1 MNHEY and CDR2 SVGEGT. CDR3 residues: CASSSPGLEQFF. The DNA for the CDR3 is TGTGCCAGCAGTTCGCCCGGGCTCGAGCAGTTCTTC.

The CDR3 reads CASSQGTGGYTDTQYF. The DNA of the CDR3 is TGTGCCAGCAGCCAAGGGACAGGGGGATACACAGATACGCAGTATTTT. J is TRBJ2-3 and V is TRBV3-1; TRBD1 aligns across 10 bases. V was clipped by 1 base and J by 2 bases; unmatched bases: 3. The CDR3 is 16 amino acids. Germline CDR1 is LGHDT and CDR2 is YNNKEL (reference sequence).

The CDR3 DNA sequence: TGTGCCAGCTCAATTCCTCCGAGGACTAGTCTCAATGAGCAGTTCTTC. Translation: CASSIPPRTSLNEQFF. J is TRBJ2-1 and V is TRBV28; 7 bases align to TRBD2. The CDR3 sequence is 16 residues long. Germline V lookup: CDR1 MDHEN, CDR2 SYDVKM. J lost 6 bases, V lost 8 bases, and 16 bases had no gene match.

This clonotype was found a few times. The chain carries TRBV27 and TRBJ2-6; TRBD1 aligns across 8 bases. Germline V gene sequence: CDR1 MNHEY, CDR2 SMNVEV (reference sequence). V lost 2 bases to trimming and J lost 3 bases; unmatched junction nucleotides: 12. The CDR3 totals 19 residues. The CDR3 is CASSLIRGHSRSGANVLTF. The CDR3 nucleotides read TGTGCCAGCAGTTTAATCAGGGGGCATTCTCGGAGTGGGGCCAACGTCCTGACTTTC.

This rearrangement joins TRBV6-6 to TRBJ2-7; the D gene is possibly TRBD2 (6 bases). V lost 2 bases and J lost 7, with 18 bases in between. Germline values: CDR1 MNHNY, CDR2 SVGAGI (reference sequence). The CDR3 sequence is 15 residues long. CDR3 protein: CASSYPLGTLREQYF. CDR3 nucleotide sequence: TGTGCCAGCAGTTACCCCCTTGGGACTCTGAGAGAGCAGTACTTC.